This T cell receptor (beta chain) derives from a study of blood T cells in healthy people across ages. Across the study: With template switching, about one barcoded beta molecule was captured per two T cells.

This clonotype was seen more than once but under ten times. This CDR3 spans 15 amino acids. V gave up 6 bases and J gave up 2 bases, with 17 bases separating them. From germline, CDR1 is KGHSH and CDR2 LQKENI. A second PCR, run for roughly 7 to 11 cycles, used a sample-barcoded 5' primer plus a J-beta primer mix. TCRdb re-called the 5' RACE reads with MiXCR, one entry per CDR3 protein. Among about 770,000 distinct CDR3 sequences listed, approximately 48% were seen once. Per individual sample, total RNA of at least 5 micrograms was extracted. The TCR was taken from a man in his fifties or sixties in good health. The chain couples TRBV18 to TRBJ2-7; D is tentatively TRBD1 or TRBD2 (7 bases each). What was sequenced was blood. The CDR3 loop is CASSINQGGTYEQYF. The CDR3 DNA reads as TGTGCCAGCTCGATAAATCAGGGGGGGACCTACGAGCAGTACTTC.